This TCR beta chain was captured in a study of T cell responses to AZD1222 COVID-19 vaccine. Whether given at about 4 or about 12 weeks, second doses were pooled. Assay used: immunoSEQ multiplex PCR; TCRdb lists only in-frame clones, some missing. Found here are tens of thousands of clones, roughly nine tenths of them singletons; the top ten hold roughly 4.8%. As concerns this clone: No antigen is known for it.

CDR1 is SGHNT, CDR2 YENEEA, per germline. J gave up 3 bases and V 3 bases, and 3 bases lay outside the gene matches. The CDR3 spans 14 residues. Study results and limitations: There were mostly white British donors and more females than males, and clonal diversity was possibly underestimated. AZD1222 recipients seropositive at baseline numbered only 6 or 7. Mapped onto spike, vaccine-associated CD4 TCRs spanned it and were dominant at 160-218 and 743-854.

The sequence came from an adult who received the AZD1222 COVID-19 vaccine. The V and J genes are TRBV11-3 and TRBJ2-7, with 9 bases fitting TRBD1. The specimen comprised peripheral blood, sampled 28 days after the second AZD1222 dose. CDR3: CASSFRTGVYEQYF. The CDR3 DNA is TGTGCCAGCAGCTTCCGGACAGGGGTCTACGAGCAGTACTTC. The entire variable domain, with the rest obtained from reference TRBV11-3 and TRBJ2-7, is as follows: EAGVVQSPRYKIIEKKQPVAFWCNPISGHNTLYWYLQNLGQGPELLIRYENEEAVDDSQLPKDRFSAERLKGVDSTLKIQPAELGDSAVYLCASSFRTGVYEQYFGPGTRLTVT.